This T cell receptor beta chain was recorded in a study of cytomegalovirus exposure and HLA in healthy donors. Concerning this clone: Its matching antigen is unknown. Germline and junction disagree at one end, which may indicate a read error.

The primer mix had 60 Vbeta and 13 Jbeta primers. Sequencing used immunoSEQ multiplex PCR; TCRdb keeps in-frame clones, though not all of them. The profile shows 150,000 to 200,000 clones, approximately 71% of them singletons. Study-wide results and limits: Later analysis suggested links between common viral pathogens and several top significant clusters.

In germline, CDR1 is SEHNR, CDR2 FQNEAQ (reference sequence). The CDR3 spans 14 residues. The clonotype was recovered from a young man in good health and CMV-seropositive. The chain combines TRBV7-9 with TRBJ1-1; tentatively, D is TRBD1 (6 bases). The specimen was PBMCs. This chain's CDR3 is CSSSTTGITTEAFF. The CDR3 DNA is TGTTCCAGCAGCACTACAGGGATTACCACTGAAGCTTTCTTT. Full variable domain (outside the CDR3, taken from reference TRBV7-9 and TRBJ1-1): DTGVSQNPRHKITKRGQNVTFRCDPISEHNRLYWYRQTLGQGPEFLTYFQNEAQLEKSRLLSDRFSAERPKGSFSTLEIQRTEQGDSAMYLCSSSTTGITTEAFFGQGTRLTVV.